These 25 T cell receptor beta chains were sequenced from one sample in a study of graft-versus-host responses after intestinal transplantation. TCRdb's table, derived via immunoSEQ multiplex PCR, lists solely in-frame clones and lacks some. This sample has 84,000 or so clones; roughly 80% occur once, and the top ten carry about 0.8%. No antigens are known for them. The sequencing here drew on unstimulated CD4+ T cells sorted from spleen or lymph node cells, taken before intestinal transplant. Source of these receptors: a human donor who received an intestinal transplant.

The rearrangement links TRBV19 to TRBJ1-5; D is unresolved. CDR1 and CDR2 (germline): LNHDA, SQIVND (reference sequence). The CDR3 totals 14 residues. V was shortened by 1 base and J by 3 bases, with 7 bases between the two germline ends. CDR3 sequence: CASSIASLNQPQHF. The DNA of the CDR3 is TGTGCCAGTAGTATAGCCAGTCTCAATCAGCCCCAGCATTTT.

This clone was found a few times. The chain recombines TRBV5-1 with TRBJ2-7, with 11 nucleotides matching TRBD1. The CDR3 has 14 amino acids. Per germline, CDR1 SGHRS and CDR2 YFSETQ. The trim removed 7 bases at V and 1 base at J, leaving 4 bases unmatched. The CDR3 is CASAGTGGSYEQYF. The CDR3 DNA reads TGCGCCAGCGCTGGGACAGGGGGTTCCTACGAGCAGTACTTC.

The chain couples TRBV7-8 to TRBJ2-5, with D hard to call. Trimming took off 4 bases at V and 11 bases at J, with 11 bases between the two ends. Germline V gives CDR1 SGHVS, CDR2 FQNEAQ. The CDR3 has 11 residues. CDR3 DNA: TGTGCCAGCAGCTCCTCTATCAAGCAGTACTTC. Its protein is CASSSSIKQYF.

The chain couples TRBV28 to TRBJ2-7, with TRBD2 matching 8 bases. The CDR3 consists of 14 residues. After removal of 5 bases from V and 3 bases from J, the junction contained 6 bases not matched to a gene. Germline V gene sequence: CDR1 MDHEN, CDR2 SYDVKM. The CDR3 sequence: CASSVIAGNYEQYF. For the CDR3, the DNA is TGTGCCAGCAGTGTGATAGCGGGGAACTACGAGCAGTACTTC. The whole variable domain, remainder taken from reference TRBV28 and TRBJ2-7, is DVKVTQSSRYLVKRTGEKVFLECVQDMDHENMFWYRQDPGLGLRLIYFSYDVKMKEKGDIPEGYSVSREKKERFSLILESASTNQTSMYLCASSVIAGNYEQYFGPGTRLTVT.

This clone turned up a few times. Distinct nucleotide sequences in the sample also encode this CDR3. The gene calls are TRBV4-1 and TRBJ2-1; D perhaps matches TRBD1 (6 bases). Deletions cut 0 bases from V and 10 bases from J, with 13 bases between. Looked up from germline, CDR1 is MGHRA and CDR2 is YSYEKL. This CDR3 has 14 residues. The DNA for the CDR3 is TGCGCCAGCAGCCAAGACAGGGGCCTGGGGGAGCAGTTCTTC. Translated: CASSQDRGLGEQFF.

The chain couples TRBV28 to TRBJ2-1, with TRBD2 matching 12 bases. CDR3 size: 17 residues. Germline V gene data show CDR1 as MDHEN and CDR2 as SYDVKM. V lost 2 bases and J lost 1; bases outside the gene matches: 3. The CDR3 spells CASSLLAGGISYNEQFF. CDR3 nucleotides: TGTGCCAGCAGTTTACTAGCGGGAGGGATTTCCTACAATGAGCAGTTCTTC.

This rearrangement joins TRBV7-8 to TRBJ2-5; D might be TRBD2 (7 bases). Trimming shortened V by 0 bases and J by 6 bases, and 11 bases separated the two germline ends. Germline V gene lookup returns CDR1 SGHVS and CDR2 FQNEAQ. This CDR3 contains 14 residues. CDR3 nucleotide sequence: TGTGCCAGCAGCTTAGCAACAGGGACTAAGACCCAGTACTTC. Translating gives CASSLATGTKTQYF.

This chain connects TRBV7-2 to TRBJ2-2, with 8 bases lining up with TRBD2. In germline, CDR1 is SGHTA, CDR2 FQGNSA. CDR3 length: 16 amino acids. The V gene end was trimmed by 5 bases and the J gene end by 6 bases; junction bases not matched to a gene: 11. DNA for the CDR3: TGTGCCAGCAGCCCTTGGCTGGCGGGGGGCGCCGGGGAGCTGTTTTTT. Its translation is CASSPWLAGGAGELFF.

This chain links TRBV28 with TRBJ2-1, with 7 bases that match TRBD1. CDR1 and CDR2 from the germline V gene are MDHEN and SYDVKM. Trimming removed 6 bases from V and 8 bases from J; junction bases left unmatched: 13. This CDR3 has 15 residues. CDR3 region: CASRAPGQWDHEQFF. In DNA form, the CDR3 reads TGTGCCAGCAGAGCCCCGGGACAGTGGGACCATGAGCAGTTCTTC.

This clone has more than one count but fewer than ten. The chain carries TRBV29-1 and TRBJ2-7; D may be TRBD2 (6 bases). This CDR3 spans 12 amino acids. The V end was cut by 6 bases, the J end by 3 bases, with 12 bases between. From germline, CDR1 is SQVTM and CDR2 ANQGSEA. The CDR3 loop is CSVLGRGYEQYF. DNA for the CDR3: TGCAGCGTCCTCGGGAGAGGCTACGAGCAGTACTTC.

The V call is TRBV6-5, the J call TRBJ1-2; 8 bases align to TRBD1. CDR3 size: 13 residues. Germline assignment: CDR1 MNHEY and CDR2 SVGAGI. The ends lost 5 bases at V and 4 bases at J; junction bases unmatched: 3. CDR3 region: CASSAGQGYGYTF. The CDR3 coding sequence is TGTGCCAGCAGTGCTGGACAGGGCTATGGCTACACCTTC.

The chain carries TRBV6-5 and TRBJ2-5; 9 bases are shared with TRBD2. Judging by the DNA end, TRBJ2-7 fits better; the J call may be wrong. Germline CDR1 is MNHEY and CDR2 is SVGAGI. The CDR3 covers 15 residues. The CDR3 bases are TGTGCCAGCAGTAGGGGGACTAGCCCGTTCTACGAGCAGTACTTC. Its translation: CASSRGTSPFYEQYF.

The gene calls are TRBV18 and TRBJ2-1, with TRBD2 matching 7 bases. Germline assignment: CDR1 KGHSH and CDR2 LQKENI. There are 15 residues in the CDR3. V lost 2 bases and J lost 10; bases outside the gene matches: 11. The CDR3 nucleotides are TGTGCCAGCTCACCAGGGCTCGCGGGAGCAGGGGAGCAGTTCTTC. Its translation: CASSPGLAGAGEQFF.

Only one count was recorded for this clone. This rearrangement joins TRBV7-8 to TRBJ2-5, with 10 bases that match TRBD1. The V gene end was trimmed by 5 bases and the J gene end by 2 bases; junction bases not matched to a gene: 5. CDR1 and CDR2 (germline): SGHVS, FQNEAQ. The CDR3 covers 15 residues. CDR3 nucleotides: TGTGCCAGCAGCAAAGACAGGGGGCGACAAGAGACCCAGTACTTC. As protein: CASSKDRGRQETQYF.

The chain combines TRBV6-1 with TRBJ1-5; no reliable D call. Trimming cost V 5 bases and J 8 bases, with 13 bases left between them. CDR3 length equals 13 residues. Germline V gives CDR1 MNHNS, CDR2 SASEGT. For the CDR3, the DNA is TGTGCCAGCAGTCCCCTGAGCGAGGAGCCCCAGCATTTT. Protein: CASSPLSEEPQHF.

V gene TRBV2 combines with J gene TRBJ1-2; TRBD1 aligns across 10 bases. The CDR3 totals 14 residues. J gave up 5 bases and V 5 bases, and 5 bases lay outside the gene matches. CDR1 is SNHLY and CDR2 is FYNNEI in the germline V gene. DNA of the CDR3: TGTGCCAGCAGTCGGACAGGGGGTCTTTATGGCTACACCTTC. Translating it yields CASSRTGGLYGYTF.

The chain is built from TRBV5-1 and TRBJ1-2, with 7 bases fitting TRBD1. CDR3 size: 17 residues. Trimming took 4 bases from V and 0 from J; bases not matched to a gene: 12. Germline lookup yields CDR1 SGHRS and CDR2 YFSETQ. This CDR3 reads CASSPFGQALSNYGYTF. CDR3 DNA sequence: TGCGCCAGCAGCCCTTTCGGACAGGCGCTGTCTAACTATGGCTACACCTTC.

This rearrangement joins TRBV7-8 to TRBJ2-3; a weak D match, TRBD2 (7 bases). CDR1 is SGHVS and CDR2 is FQNEAQ in the germline V gene. This CDR3 spans 16 amino acids. V lost 0 bases to trimming and J lost 1 base, with 11 bases between them. The chain's CDR3 is CASSLAGGAGTDTQYF. CDR3 DNA: TGTGCCAGCAGCTTAGCGGGGGGGGCCGGCACAGATACGCAGTATTTT.

The V call is TRBV14, the J call TRBJ1-6; 9 positions agree with TRBD1. The CDR3 spans 16 residues. V shed 3 bases and J 10 bases; nucleotides not matched to a gene: 10. Germline-derived CDR1 and CDR2 are SGHDN and FVKESK. The CDR3 region has the DNA TGTGCCAGCAGCCAGAATGGGGGGACAGGGCGGTCACCCCTCCACTTT. Translated, it gives CASSQNGGTGRSPLHF.

The rearrangement links TRBV11-2 to TRBJ2-5, with a tentative D call TRBD2 (6 bases). The length of the CDR3 is 14 residues. Between the trimmed V and J ends, which lost 4 bases and 5 bases, there was a span of 14 bases. The V gene's germline CDR1 is SGHAT and CDR2 FQNNGV. The CDR3 DNA sequence: TGTGCCAGCAGCTGGCCCGGGGCGGGGGAGACCCAGTACTTC. It encodes CASSWPGAGETQYF.

This clone was recorded once. The chain couples TRBV15 to TRBJ1-2; 10 bases map to TRBD1. This CDR3 region has 16 residues. Trimming cost V 0 bases and J 3 bases; bases outside gene matches: 4. CDR1 and CDR2 (germline): LNHNV, YYDKDF (reference sequence). The CDR3: CATSRDLTGGYYGYTF. DNA of the CDR3: TGTGCCACCAGCAGAGATCTGACAGGGGGCTACTATGGCTACACCTTC.

The rearrangement links TRBV5-4 to TRBJ2-1; D call uncertain. Germline CDR1 reads SGHNT; CDR2 reads YYREEE (reference sequence). V lost 0 bases and J lost 2, with 12 bases in between. The CDR3 is made up of 16 amino acids. The CDR3 DNA is TGTGCCAGCAGCTTGGGGGCAGATACCACCTACAATGAGCAGTTCTTC. This translates into CASSLGADTTYNEQFF.

This chain uses TRBV5-4 with TRBJ2-3; TRBD1 matches at 11 bases. V lost 0 bases and J lost 5; bases outside the gene matches: 2. Germline CDR1 SGHNT, CDR2 YYREEE (reference sequence). The length of the CDR3 is 15 residues. CDR3 region: CASSLDGTGGDTQYF. CDR3 sequence (DNA): TGTGCCAGCAGCTTGGATGGGACAGGGGGAGATACGCAGTATTTT.

The rearrangement joins TRBV18 to TRBJ2-2, with a weak D call TRBD2 (6 bases). Germline V CDR1 and CDR2: KGHSH, LQKENI. V was trimmed by 2 bases and J by 8 bases, leaving 9 bases between them. The CDR3 covers 13 residues. The CDR3 DNA sequence: TGTGCCAGCTCACCAAGGCGGGATGGGGAGCTGTTTTTT. It codes for CASSPRRDGELFF.

This chain uses TRBV7-8 with TRBJ2-2; a weak D match, TRBD1 (6 bases). The length of the CDR3 is 14 residues. Germline values: CDR1 SGHVS, CDR2 FQNEAQ. Trimming pared 5 bases from V and 6 bases from J, leaving 13 bases between. As DNA, the CDR3 is TGTGCCAGCAGCCGTAACAGGGAACCCGGGGAGCTGTTTTTT. Protein sequence: CASSRNREPGELFF.